What follows is one T cell receptor beta chain and its context. The antigen is undetermined. Purity (above 95%) was reached by all sorted populations. Every bit of the isolated RNA underwent reverse transcription, so sequencing read expressed TCRB transcripts. Sequenced by immunoSEQ multiplex PCR; TCRdb stores in-frame clones only, minus some. Of roughly 230,000 clones listed, 11% were seen once; the top ten hold approximately 0.017%. This sample was taken from a study of beta chain features in type 1 diabetes. The length of the CDR3 is 13 residues. Germline lookup yields CDR1 LNHDA and CDR2 SQIVND (reference sequence). Unmatched junction bases numbered 4, after V lost 6 bases and J lost 5 bases. General observations from the study: All four CD4+ subsets of Type 1 diabetes patients contained TCRB CDR3s that were moderately but significantly shorter. Fewer junction insertions and more nucleotide deletions appeared in type 1 diabetes patients.

This chain joins TRBV19 and TRBJ2-5, with TRBD1 matching 9 bases. The clonotype comes from a man aged 25-45 years with type 1 diabetes. Sequenced: naive CD4+ T cells from blood. The CDR3: CASRTGGAETQYF. CDR3 nucleotides: TGTGCCAGTAGGACAGGGGGGGCCGAGACCCAGTACTTC. Using reference TRBV19 and TRBJ2-5 for the parts outside the CDR3, the full variable domain is DGGITQSPKYLFRKEGQNVTLSCEQNLNHDAMYWYRQDPGQGLRLIYYSQIVNDFQKGDIAEGYSVSREKKESFPLTVTSAQKNPTAFYLCASRTGGAETQYFGPGTRLLVL.